This T cell receptor (beta chain) was captured by sequencing in a study of cytomegalovirus exposure and HLA in healthy donors. As for this clone: The antigen is undetermined.

The donors were members of the validation cohort comprising approximately 110 subjects, separate from the roughly 730-subject first cohort. Per the germline V gene, CDR1 is SGHAT and CDR2 is FQDESV (reference sequence). With V trimmed by 5 bases and J by 4 bases, 12 bases remained unmatched. CDR3 length: 17 amino acids. Points from the study as a whole: In the 120 validation repertoires, roughly 94% of cluster scores exceeded 0, per a later analysis. Three CMV-associated chains were confirmed in vitro to be specific for CMV antigens.

The table came from immunoSEQ multiplex PCR; TCRdb's copy has only in-frame clones and leaves some out. The sample includes a few hundred thousand clones, over 80% of them seen just once. This clonotype originated in a woman aged 18-30 years in good health and CMV-seronegative. Sequencing was done on a sample of PBMCs. V and J are TRBV11-1 and TRBJ2-1; 9 bases align to TRBD2. The CDR3 DNA reads as TGTGCCAGCAGCCTGCTGACTAGCGGATATATTTACAATGAGCAGTTCTTC. Translating it yields CASSLLTSGYIYNEQFF. Drawing the rest from reference TRBV11-1 and TRBJ2-1, the complete variable domain is EAEVAQSPRYKITEKSQAVAFWCDPISGHATLYWYRQILGQGPELLVQFQDESVVDDSQLPKDRFSAERLKGVDSTLKIQPAELGDSAMYLCASSLLTSGYIYNEQFFGPGTRLTVL.